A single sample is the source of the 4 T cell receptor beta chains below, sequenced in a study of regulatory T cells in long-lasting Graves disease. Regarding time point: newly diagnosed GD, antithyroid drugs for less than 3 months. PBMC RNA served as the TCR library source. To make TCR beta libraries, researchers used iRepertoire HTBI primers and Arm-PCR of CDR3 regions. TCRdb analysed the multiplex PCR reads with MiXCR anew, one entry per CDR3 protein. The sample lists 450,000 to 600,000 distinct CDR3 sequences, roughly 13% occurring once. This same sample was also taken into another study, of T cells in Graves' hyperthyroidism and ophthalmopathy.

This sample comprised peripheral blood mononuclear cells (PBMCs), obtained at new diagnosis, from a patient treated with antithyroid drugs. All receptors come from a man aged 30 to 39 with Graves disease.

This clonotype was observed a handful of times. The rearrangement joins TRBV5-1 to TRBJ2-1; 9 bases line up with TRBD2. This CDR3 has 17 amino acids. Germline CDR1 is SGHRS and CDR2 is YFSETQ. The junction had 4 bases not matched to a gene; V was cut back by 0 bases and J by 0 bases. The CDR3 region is CASSLAVAGASYNEQFF. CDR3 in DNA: TGCGCCAGCAGCTTGGCGGTAGCGGGAGCCTCCTACAATGAGCAGTTCTTC.

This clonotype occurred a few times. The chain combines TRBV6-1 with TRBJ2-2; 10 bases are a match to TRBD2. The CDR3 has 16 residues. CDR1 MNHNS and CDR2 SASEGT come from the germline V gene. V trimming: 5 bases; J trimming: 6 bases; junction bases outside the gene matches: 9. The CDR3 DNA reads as TGTGCCAGCAGTCCCGCGCTAGCGGGAGTGTCCGGGGAGCTGTTTTTT. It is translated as CASSPALAGVSGELFF.

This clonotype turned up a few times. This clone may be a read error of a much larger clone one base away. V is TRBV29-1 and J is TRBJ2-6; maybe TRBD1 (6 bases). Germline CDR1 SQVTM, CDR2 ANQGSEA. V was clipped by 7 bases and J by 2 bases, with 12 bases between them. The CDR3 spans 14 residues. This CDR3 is CSAEQGPGANVLTF. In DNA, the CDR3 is TGCAGCGCGGAACAGGGTCCTGGGGCCAACGTCCTGACTTTC.

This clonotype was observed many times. The CDR3 loop is CAWDGTGVSYEQYF. The CDR3 DNA reads as TGTGCCTGGGATGGGACAGGGGTTTCCTACGAGCAGTACTTC. This chain joins TRBV30 and TRBJ2-7; 10 bases agree with TRBD1. Looked up from germline, CDR1 is GTSNPN and CDR2 is SVGIG (reference sequence). J lost 1 base, V lost 5 bases, and 5 bases had no gene match. The CDR3 spans 14 residues.